This entry lists 12 T cell receptor beta chains sequenced from one sample in a study of T cell changes during pregnancy in multiple sclerosis. TCRdb's copy holds only in-frame clones and misses some; the assay was immunoSEQ multiplex PCR. The sample holds tens of thousands of clones, 91% seen once. Sequenced here: CD4+ T cells from peripheral blood mononuclear cells, sampled before pregnancy. The receptors were gathered from a female donor with multiple sclerosis, enrolled in a pregnancy study.

This sequence joins TRBV10-1 and TRBJ2-7, with D possibly matching TRBD1 (5 bases). The germline CDR1 and CDR2 sequences are WNHNN and SYGVQD (reference sequence). The CDR3 spans 14 residues. Trimming cost V 6 bases and J 0 bases, with 12 bases left between them. The CDR3 nucleotides are TGCGCCAGCAGCCTGACAGTTACCTCCTACGAGCAGTACTTC. This gives the protein CASSLTVTSYEQYF.

The rearrangement uses TRBV19 and TRBJ1-1, with D possibly being TRBD1 (6 bases). In germline, CDR1 is LNHDA, CDR2 SQIVND (reference sequence). The CDR3 runs to 15 residues. The ends were cut back, 3 bases at V and 4 bases at J, with 15 bases in the middle. The CDR3 spells CASSIDFGGLTEAFF. Here the CDR3 DNA reads TGTGCCAGTAGTATCGATTTCGGGGGGCTCACTGAAGCTTTCTTT.

The chain joins TRBV19 to TRBJ1-3; D is undetermined. Germline CDR1 reads LNHDA; CDR2 reads SQIVND (reference sequence). V was cut by 3 bases and J by 4 bases, with 13 bases left in between. The CDR3 is made up of 15 amino acids. As DNA, the CDR3 is TGTGCCAGTAGTATCAGCAGGAGGGAAGGAAACACCATATATTTT. Amino acids: CASSISRREGNTIYF.

The chain uses TRBV19 and TRBJ1-2; 7 nucleotides align to TRBD1. J lost 4 bases, V lost 3 bases, and 8 bases had no gene match. The CDR3 consists of 15 residues. Germline V gene data show CDR1 as LNHDA and CDR2 as SQIVND (reference sequence). CDR3 region: CASSIGGQVPYGYTF. CDR3 coding DNA: TGTGCCAGTAGTATTGGAGGACAGGTCCCCTATGGCTACACCTTC.

The chain is built from TRBV5-1 and TRBJ2-7, with 10 bases that match TRBD1. V lost 5 bases and J lost 3; bases outside the gene matches: 8. Germline lookup yields CDR1 SGHRS and CDR2 YFSETQ. The CDR3 is 15 amino acids. CDR3 DNA sequence: TGCGCCAGCAGGGCAGAGACAGGGGGCAACTACGAGCAGTACTTC. This codes for CASRAETGGNYEQYF.

A single count supports this clone. The V call is TRBV6-1, the J call TRBJ2-6; D uncertain. The germline V gene has CDR1 MNHNS and CDR2 SASEGT. V dropped 11 bases and J dropped 2 bases, with 4 bases sitting between them. This CDR3 is built from 11 residues. CDR3 amino acids: CAATGANVLTF. DNA of the CDR3: TGTGCCGCGACTGGGGCCAACGTCCTGACTTTC.

The V and J genes are TRBV6-4 and TRBJ2-1; TRBD2 matches at 7 bases. Trimming removed 3 bases from V and 8 bases from J; junction bases left unmatched: 4. Germline V lookup: CDR1 MRHNA, CDR2 SNTAGT. The CDR3 is 13 amino acids. The CDR3 coding sequence is TGTGCCAGCAGTGAGGGAGGGCTTGATGAGCAGTTCTTC. Its protein product is CASSEGGLDEQFF.

V and J are TRBV6-5 and TRBJ2-1; 13 bases align to TRBD2. In germline, CDR1 is MNHEY, CDR2 SVGAGI. The CDR3 spans 16 residues. The J segment lost 6 bases and the V segment lost 2 bases, leaving 4 bases of the junction unmatched. The CDR3, as DNA: TGTGCCAGCAGTTACCGGACTAGCGGGGGCTTCAATGAGCAGTTCTTC. It encodes CASSYRTSGGFNEQFF.

The V call is TRBV6-5, the J call TRBJ1-6; the D gene is possibly TRBD1 (6 bases). The CDR3 runs to 14 residues. In germline, CDR1 is MNHEY, CDR2 SVGAGI. Trimming pared 5 bases from V and 7 bases from J, leaving 12 bases between. The DNA for the CDR3 is TGTGCCAGCAGTCACAGGGCGGGCAATTCACCCCTCCACTTT. Its protein product is CASSHRAGNSPLHF.

This clone was counted once. The chain links TRBV6-6 to TRBJ2-5, with TRBD1 matching 8 bases. The J call is doubtful: the DNA matches TRBJ2-7 better. This CDR3 has 14 amino acids. From germline, CDR1 is MNHNY and CDR2 SVGAGI (reference sequence). Here the CDR3 reads CASSHTGGSYEQYF. The CDR3 region has the DNA TGTGCCAGCAGTCACACAGGGGGCTCCTACGAGCAGTACTTC.

V is TRBV19 and J is TRBJ2-5; 7 bases line up with TRBD1. The CDR3 spans 13 residues. V lost 4 bases to trimming and J lost 2 bases; unmatched junction nucleotides: 1. The V gene's germline CDR1 is LNHDA and CDR2 SQIVND (reference sequence). The CDR3 DNA follows: TGTGCCAGTAGTAGGGGACAGCAAGAGACCCAGTACTTC. Translation gives CASSRGQQETQYF.

Here the CDR3 DNA reads TGTGCCAGCAGCTCCGACGGGGGGGGGAATCAGCCCCAGCATTTT. This encodes CASSSDGGGNQPQHF. The V and J genes are TRBV7-2 and TRBJ1-5; tentative D call: TRBD1 (5 bases). V was pared by 4 bases and J by 4 bases, with 14 bases between. The CDR3 spans 15 residues. Germline CDR1 and CDR2: SGHTA and FQGNSA.